This TCR beta chain originates from a study of blood T cell repertoires in COVID-19. The overall study: Specimens from acute and convalescent COVID-19 originated in the United States, Italy and Spain. In each case, the material was cDNA or gDNA derived from T cells, B-cell-depleted T cells, or PBMCs.

Original analysis: Amplification of reference gene primers was used by the study to estimate nucleated cell counts. Data came from immunoSEQ multiplex PCR; TCRdb stores just in-frame clones and leaves some out. V and J calls and clone size are as listed in that table; D and trimming were resolved from the DNA. The sample contains more than 45,000 clones, roughly nine tenths of which appear only once. The origin of this receptor is a woman aged 80 or older with acute or convalescent COVID-19. The sample comprised peripheral blood.

This CDR3 reads CAWSWPGKNTEAFF. The CDR3 DNA follows: TGTGCCTGGAGTTGGCCAGGCAAGAACACTGAAGCTTTCTTT. The chain is built from TRBV30 and TRBJ1-1, with no clear D. Germline V lookup: CDR1 GTSNPN, CDR2 SVGIG (reference sequence). The CDR3 is 14 amino acids. Trimming took 2 bases from V and 1 from J, leaving 11 bases between them.